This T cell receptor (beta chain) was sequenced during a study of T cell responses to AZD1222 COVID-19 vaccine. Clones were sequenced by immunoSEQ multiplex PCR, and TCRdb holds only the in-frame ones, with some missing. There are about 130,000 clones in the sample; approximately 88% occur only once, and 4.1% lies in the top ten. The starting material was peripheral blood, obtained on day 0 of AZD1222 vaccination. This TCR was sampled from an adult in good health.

CDR3 amino acids: CASGRDGGSNQPQHF. The CDR3 bases are TGTGCCAGCGGGCGGGACGGTGGGAGCAATCAGCCCCAGCATTTT. V is TRBV2 and J is TRBJ1-5, with a possible D match to TRBD1 (5 bases). CDR1 is SNHLY and CDR2 is FYNNEI in the germline V gene. This CDR3 comprises 15 residues. Trimming cost V 8 bases and J 1 base, with 15 bases left between them.